Below are 7 T cell receptor beta chains sequenced from a single sample in a study of T cells in Graves' hyperthyroidism and ophthalmopathy. TCR beta CDR3 region amplification was performed from RNA transcripts. Initially, a first-round RT-PCR of the TCR CDR3 employed the HTBI primer set. Each CDR3 protein gets one entry after TCRdb re-called the multiplex PCR reads with MiXCR. Of fewer than 350,000 distinct CDR3 sequences in the sample, over 20% were seen once. The sample taken for sequencing was blood. These receptors were collected from a woman aged 50 to 60 with Graves' hyperthyroidism.

This clonotype was observed a handful of times. The chain combines TRBV7-2 with TRBJ1-6, with 9 bases matching TRBD1. CDR3 length equals 16 residues. Germline lookup yields CDR1 SGHTA and CDR2 FQGNSA. V was pared by 2 bases and J by 7 bases, with 6 bases of the junction left unmatched. The CDR3, as DNA: TGTGCCAGCAGCTTATTTGGGACAGGGAACAATTCACCCCTCCACTTT. Amino acids: CASSLFGTGNNSPLHF. The full variable domain, with the rest looked up from reference TRBV7-2 and TRBJ1-6, is GAGVSQSPSNKVTEKGKDVELRCDPISGHTALYWYRQSLGQGLEFLIYFQGNSAPDKSGLPSDRFSAERTGGSVSTLTIQRTQQEDSAVYLCASSLFGTGNNSPLHFGNGTRLTVT.

The gene calls are TRBV20-1 and TRBJ1-2; a possible D gene is TRBD1 (5 bases). CDR3 length equals 13 residues. Germline V gene data show CDR1 as DFQATT and CDR2 as SNEGSKA (reference sequence). The ends were cut back, 0 bases at V and 5 bases at J, with 10 bases in the middle. The CDR3 loop is CSARDRGVYGYTF. The DNA for the CDR3 is TGCAGTGCTAGAGATCGGGGGGTTTATGGCTACACCTTC.

This clonotype has at least ten counts. The genes are TRBV6-1 and TRBJ2-7; 12 nucleotides line up with TRBD2. Germline lookup yields CDR1 MNHNS and CDR2 SASEGT. The length of the CDR3 is 15 residues. Trimming cost V 7 bases and J 5 bases; bases outside gene matches: 9. CDR3 DNA sequence: TGTGCCAGCAAACTAACTAGCGGGGGGTTCAACGAGCAGTACTTC. Translation gives CASKLTSGGFNEQYF.

This clonotype came up many times. V is TRBV20-1 and J is TRBJ1-2; perhaps TRBD1 as D (5 bases). There are 12 residues in the CDR3. V gave up 4 bases and J gave up 2 bases, with 8 bases separating them. CDR1 is DFQATT and CDR2 is SNEGSKA in the germline V gene (reference sequence). The CDR3 loop is CSAIAGNYGYTF. DNA of the CDR3: TGCAGTGCTATAGCAGGGAACTATGGCTACACCTTC.

This sequence joins TRBV27 and TRBJ1-1, with D uncertain. The CDR3 spans 16 residues. The V end lost 3 bases, the J end lost 1 base, and 15 bases lay between the germline ends. Germline CDR1 MNHEY, CDR2 SMNVEV (reference sequence). The CDR3 nucleotides are TGTGCCAGCAGTTTTCCCCTAGTGGCCGCGAACACTGAAGCTTTCTTT. Translated: CASSFPLVAANTEAFF.

J is TRBJ2-7 and V is TRBV11-3; TRBD1 matches at 7 bases. The CDR3 runs 15 residues. The V segment lost 1 base and the J segment 2 bases; nucleotides outside the gene matches: 5. Germline assignment: CDR1 SGHNT and CDR2 YENEEA. The CDR3 spells CASSLGVQGAYEQYF. In DNA, the CDR3 is TGTGCCAGCAGCTTAGGAGTTCAGGGGGCCTACGAGCAGTACTTC.

The sample holds many counts of this clonotype. The chain carries TRBV5-1 and TRBJ2-4; D is ambiguous. This CDR3 is 13 amino acids long. The V gene lost 4 bases and the J gene lost 5 bases, with 10 bases spanning the gap. In germline, CDR1 is SGHRS, CDR2 YFSETQ. The chain's CDR3 is CASSGGIENIQYF. In DNA form, the CDR3 reads TGCGCCAGCAGCGGCGGCATCGAAAACATTCAGTACTTC. The variable domain in full, with the rest retrieved from reference TRBV5-1 and TRBJ2-4, is KAGVTQTPRYLIKTRGQQVTLSCSPISGHRSVSWYQQTPGQGLQFLFEYFSETQRNKGNFPGRFSGRQFSNSRSEMNVSTLELGDSALYLCASSGGIENIQYFGAGTRLSVL.